This entry is about one T cell receptor (beta chain). This receptor's antigen is unknown. The cohort was made up of about 610 healthy bone marrow donors. All cohort members were sampled while nominally healthy, although unrecorded immune exposures were likely present. The donor was CMV seronegative and was included in the group of a few hundred seronegative cohort members. Every donor gave a peripheral blood sample, and the peripheral blood mononuclear cells from that sample were used for TCR beta sequencing. The Qiagen DNeasy Blood Extraction Kit was used to extract genomic DNA from the blood cell samples. The data stem from a study of cytomegalovirus exposure and HLA in healthy donors (dated by TCRdb to about 2017). In terms of the full investigation: An earlier analysis of some 600 of the donors reported 250 to 300 Gb of sequence data and 117 million unique TCR beta sequences obtained from about 180 million T cells. Approximately 300 gigabases of sequencing data and roughly 80 million unique TCR sequences made up an early release that covered over 550 HLA-typed donors. The genetic ancestry cluster associated with self-reported Caucasian donors included 81% of the roughly 400 genotyped donors. The aim of the study was to test whether cataloging public T cell receptors could identify signatures of past pathogen exposure. The T cell repertoires of 666 subjects were profiled by immunosequencing and related to cytomegalovirus serostatus. In addition to the first cohort of several hundred subjects, a separate validation cohort of 130 or so different subjects was used. To predict cytomegalovirus infection status, the study combined high-throughput TCR immunosequencing, statistical association of individual TCRs with disease status, and machine learning. A later analysis re-analyzed previously published TCR beta repertoires from 666 donors and added high-resolution HLA genotyping to study TCR occurrence patterns. Rather than drawing on any new phenotypic data, the later analysis identified candidate immune exposures from TCR beta sequences and the way those sequences occurred across donors. To decide whether each TCR beta V gene segment behaved as functional or pseudogenic, an earlier analysis of approximately 620 of the donors relied on high-throughput TCR beta sequencing. Alongside the repertoire data, information on donor age, sex, ethnicity and CMV serostatus was compiled. In a later genetic analysis, genome-wide SNP genotypes for about three fifths of the roughly 670 donors were used, and that subset was treated as a discovery cohort. Every discovery cohort repertoire had been produced on one sequencing platform. Class I and class II HLA loci were covered by the typing at four-digit resolution. Typing coverage varied by locus: about 620-630 donors for A, B, C, DRB1 and DQB1; more than 500 for DQA1; more than 600 for DPA1; under 490 for DPB1. Because of strong linkage in the cohort, four or five DR-DQ haplotypes were treated as single units for association and clustering. Across around 400 genotyped donors of the cohort, an average of about 240,000 unique TCR beta nucleotide sequences per donor were sequenced, and approximately 17% of those sequences were non-productive.

The germline V and J ends show losses of 5 bases and 5 bases respectively, and no gene match explains 8 bases of the junction. Sequences SEHNR (CDR1) and FQNEAQ (CDR2) are obtained from the germline V gene (reference sequence). From cysteine to phenylalanine, the CDR3 is 14 amino acids long. The DNA shown is the 42-base CDR3, in frame from base 1. The library was prepared using the immunoSEQ multiplex PCR assay. For the multiplex PCR, a mixture combining 60 forward primers for TCR Vbeta segments and 13 reverse primers for TCR Jbeta segments was used. Amplification of the CDR3 region of rearranged TCR beta genes was performed with a multiplex PCR assay on genomic DNA. Amplified TCR beta libraries were sequenced as 87-base-pair reads on the Illumina HiSeq System. In the paper's pipeline: A later analysis counted tens of millions of unique TCR beta chains across the roughly 700 repertoires, and some 11 million of these chains were shared by at least two donors. A nearest-neighbor algorithm error-corrected the raw reads and collapsed the reads into unique sequences, merging closely related sequences to remove PCR and sequencing errors. Alignment of CDR3 sequences to IMGT reference sequences was used to assign V, D and J gene segments. For a sequence to be retained, a match of at least six nucleotides to both a V gene segment and a J gene segment was required. A rearrangement was called productive if the CDR3 had no stop codons and remained in frame with V and J, and every other rearrangement was called non-productive. Following IMGT convention, CDR3 was defined as the stretch from the second conserved V-encoded cysteine up to the conserved J-encoded phenylalanine. In an earlier analysis of some 550 of the donors, sequences lacking an unambiguous match to a single V gene segment were excluded. In an earlier analysis of several hundred of the donors, V segments were called functional above 56.7% productive rearrangements and were called segregating when the between-donor standard deviation exceeded 5%. A statistical classification framework was built for diagnosing cytomegalovirus status from the catalog of TCR beta chain sequences. In a later analysis, TCR nucleotide sequences were compared against IMGT/GENE-DB human TR gene sequences so that V and J genes could be assigned. In a later analysis, CDR3 sequences and most-parsimonious VDJ recombination scenarios were assigned using the TCRdist pipeline. In a later analysis, every TCR beta chain was defined by the combination of its CDR3 amino acid sequence and its V-gene family, and reads without a unique V-gene family were dropped. To address suspected cross-contamination and a sequencing artifact, a later analysis removed around 600 highly shared, low-generation-probability nucleotide sequences. In a later analysis, a clonal expansion index for each public chain was calculated from normalized within-repertoire ranks of inferred template counts. In a later analysis, generation probabilities were computed using a VDJ recombination model fitted to out-of-frame rearrangements, and the results were checked against IGoR. A later analysis scored TCR-TCR, TCR-HLA and TCR-CMV co-occurrence with hypergeometric tests, applying a repertoire-size bias correction to TCR pairs. A later analysis estimated false discovery rates by permuting HLA or CMV assignments 20 times. In a later analysis, co-occurring TCRs were grouped with DBSCAN, and TCRdist sequence similarity was added when clustering was performed within HLA-allele-positive subsets. For co-occurrence clustering, repertoires with fewer than 30,000 or more than 120,000 public chains were excluded, along with about five repertoires with anomalous nucleotide sharing. TCRdb took over this immuneACCESS table, retaining in-frame rearrangements with V and J assigned. Such tables are incomplete; in checked studies, under half of the missing clones stem from an unresolved V gene, and the remainder is unexplained. Clone size and V and J calls were adopted from that table, with D and trimming inferred from the DNA. Per the sample table, the count is some 60,000 clones. In total, the top ten clones hold about 4% of the sample.

The full study reports these points: A later analysis found that HLA-associated TCR beta chains were more clonally expanded and had lower generation probabilities than equally common non-associated chains. The presence/absence analyses assumed that sequencing depth was roughly uniform across donors, and that assumption may not be true. Three of the identified cytomegalovirus-associated TCR beta chains were confirmed in vitro to be specific for cytomegalovirus antigens. The cohort was sequenced for TCR beta chains only, and without alpha or paired-chain data the features that could be detected were limited. A further reported finding was that TCR beta sequences accurately predicted the HLA-A and HLA-B alleles for most subjects in the first cohort. A later analysis associated about 17,000 TCR beta sequences with specific HLA alleles at a false discovery rate of 0.05. Because some donors lacked HLA typing at each locus, the association tests relied only on the typed subset. According to a later analysis, parvovirus B19, influenza, CMV and Epstein-Barr virus appeared linked to several top co-occurrence clusters. Correlated functional status among segregating V segments might reflect linkage disequilibrium, but an unknown experimental factor could not be ruled out. While some public TCRs were present in many individuals, most TCR sequences turned up only very rarely across donors. A cluster of highly shared sequence variants was judged likely to be a technical artifact of the sequencing pipeline. A total of roughly 160 TCR beta chains were listed by the study as associated with cytomegalovirus. Fewer than 20 rarely observed V segments, including chromosome 9 orphons, were excluded from the earlier analysis of a few hundred of the donors because counts were too low. When HLA alleles, especially DR and DQ, strongly co-occurred, attributing TCR associations to individual alleles was difficult. In a later analysis, TCR association rates were found to vary across HLA loci, with the most associated TCRs seen for DRB1 alleles and the fewest for HLA-C alleles. For the cohort, immune exposure information was limited to CMV serostatus. Because the 87-base-pair reads could not distinguish some IMGT-functional V segments, including TRBV6-2 and TRBV6-3, those segments were excluded. In an earlier analysis of roughly 500 of the donors, most TCR beta V segments appeared in productive rearrangements about 87% or about 30% of the time, broadly matching IMGT annotations. An association between a missense DCLRE1C variant and V-gene and J-gene trimming of TCR beta chains was found in a later genetic analysis and replicated in an independent cohort. The authors suggested that the approach could potentially be generalized to other disease states and immunological phenotypes. In both the original and validation cohorts, the classifier was reported to diagnose cytomegalovirus status with high specificity and sensitivity. In a later genetic analysis, fewer N-insertions in productive TCRs were reported among donors in an Asian-associated ancestry cluster than the approximately 710-donor mean. According to a later analysis, most CMV-associated TCR beta chains appeared to be HLA-restricted, and the HLA associations seemed to be driven largely by CMV exposure.

The specimen was PBMCs. This chain joins TRBV7-9 to TRBJ2-5; 7 of the junction bases match TRBD2. The sequence was obtained from a male donor in good health and CMV-seronegative. Here the CDR3 is given as CASSPGGSWETQYF. The nucleotide sequence reads as follows: TGTGCCAGCAGCCCCGGGGGGAGTTGGGAGACCCAGTACTTC.